These 22 T cell receptor beta chains came from one sample sequenced in a study of blood T cells in healthy people across ages. Primers used in a second PCR of roughly 6 to 11 cycles were a sample-barcoded 5' primer and a J-beta primer mix. MiXCR was run by TCRdb on the 5' RACE reads, yielding one entry per CDR3 protein. The sample lists 2 million or so distinct CDR3 sequences, around half occurring once. The sequencing sample was made of blood. The receptors come from a middle-aged woman in good health.

The chain employs TRBV11-2 and TRBJ2-3, with a weak D call TRBD2 (5 bases). Germline V lookup: CDR1 SGHAT, CDR2 FQNNGV. The CDR3 is made up of 15 amino acids. Trimming took 5 bases from V and 8 from J, leaving 20 bases between them. The CDR3 protein is CASSPPGGLSTTQYF. For the CDR3, the DNA is TGTGCCAGCAGCCCCCCTGGCGGGCTTTCGACTACGCAGTATTTT.

This clonotype was seen a few times. One end of the junction varies from germline; a read error may be responsible. This chain links TRBV7-7 with TRBJ2-5, with TRBD1 identical over 10 bases. Germline loops: CDR1 SSHAT, CDR2 FNYEAQ (reference sequence). This CDR3 region has 15 residues. As DNA, the CDR3 is TGTGCTAGCAGCTTCGACAGGGGGCCGGGGGAGACCCAGTACTTC. It yields the protein CASSFDRGPGETQYF.

V is TRBV7-2 and J is TRBJ2-1; D is perhaps TRBD1 (5 bases). This CDR3 has 15 amino acids. V dropped 5 bases and J dropped 2 bases, with 13 bases sitting between them. Germline V CDR1 and CDR2: SGHTA, FQGNSA. CDR3 region: CASSPRVDPYNEQFF. CDR3 sequence (DNA): TGTGCCAGCAGCCCCAGGGTGGACCCCTACAATGAGCAGTTCTTC.

This rearrangement joins TRBV10-3 to TRBJ1-5; D not resolved. The CDR3 consists of 14 residues. Trimming stripped 10 bases from V and 3 bases from J, with 16 bases between. Germline CDR1 is ENHRY and CDR2 is SYGVKD. The CDR3 loop reads CATADDGINQPQHF. Here the CDR3 DNA reads TGTGCCACCGCGGACGACGGAATCAATCAGCCCCAGCATTTT.

This chain links TRBV7-9 with TRBJ1-1; no reliable D call. CDR1 is SEHNR and CDR2 is FQNEAQ in the germline V gene (reference sequence). The CDR3 runs to 15 residues. Between the trimmed V and J ends, which lost 1 base and 1 base, there was a span of 10 bases. CDR3 in DNA: TGTGCCAGCAGCTTAGGAAGGGAGGAGAACACTGAAGCTTTCTTT. Protein: CASSLGREENTEAFF.

The rearrangement uses TRBV5-1 and TRBJ2-3; 10 positions match TRBD1. This CDR3 is 16 amino acids long. CDR1 and CDR2 from the germline V gene are SGHRS and YFSETQ. The V and J ends lost 4 bases and 3 bases, in that order; junction bases with no gene match: 8. The CDR3 loop is CASSKVGTGATDTQYF. The CDR3 DNA follows: TGCGCCAGCAGCAAGGTCGGGACAGGGGCAACAGATACGCAGTATTTT.

The J gene is TRBJ2-7, the V gene TRBV28; TRBD1 agrees at 7 bases. Germline CDR1 MDHEN, CDR2 SYDVKM. V was pared by 7 bases and J by 2 bases, with 11 bases of the junction left unmatched. The length of the CDR3 is 15 residues. The CDR3 sequence: CASTEGQKIPYEQYF. Here the CDR3 DNA reads TGTGCCAGCACCGAGGGACAGAAGATTCCCTACGAGCAGTACTTC. Full variable domain (rest looked up from reference TRBV28 and TRBJ2-7): DVKVTQSSRYLVKRTGEKVFLECVQDMDHENMFWYRQDPGLGLRLIYFSYDVKMKEKGDIPEGYSVSREKKERFSLILESASTNQTSMYLCASTEGQKIPYEQYFGPGTRLTVT.

This rearrangement joins TRBV12-3 or TRBV12-4 to TRBJ2-5; the match to TRBD2 covers 8 bases. The V gene end was trimmed by 3 bases and the J gene end by 5 bases; junction bases not matched to a gene: 14. The CDR3 is 17 residues long. The CDR3 sequence is CASSLVIGGAFGETQYF. The CDR3 DNA reads TGTGCCAGCAGTTTGGTGATCGGGGGGGCCTTCGGGGAGACCCAGTACTTC.

The V and J genes are TRBV28 and TRBJ2-5, with 11 bases aligning to TRBD1. CDR1 and CDR2 from the germline V gene are MDHEN and SYDVKM. The J segment lost 11 bases and the V segment lost 5 bases, leaving 13 bases of the junction unmatched. The CDR3 sequence is 15 residues long. The CDR3: CASSQAGQGDNEQYF. The CDR3 nucleotides are TGTGCCAGCAGTCAAGCGGGACAGGGGGACAATGAGCAGTACTTC.

The J gene is TRBJ2-1, the V gene TRBV7-9, with D unresolved. The CDR3 extends over 16 amino acids. Germline CDR1 reads SEHNR; CDR2 reads FQNEAQ (reference sequence). Trimming removed 1 base from V and 7 bases from J, with 17 bases in between. CDR3 amino acids: CASSLVGGLVGNEQFF. The CDR3 coding sequence is TGTGCCAGCAGCTTAGTGGGTGGGCTAGTCGGAAATGAGCAGTTCTTC. Full variable domain (rest looked up from reference TRBV7-9 and TRBJ2-1): DTGVSQNPRHKITKRGQNVTFRCDPISEHNRLYWYRQTLGQGPEFLTYFQNEAQLEKSRLLSDRFSAERPKGSFSTLEIQRTEQGDSAMYLCASSLVGGLVGNEQFFGPGTRLTVL.

The chain links TRBV29-1 to TRBJ2-5; 15 bases are shared with TRBD2. The CDR3 is made up of 14 amino acids. In germline, CDR1 is SQVTM, CDR2 ANQGSEA. V shed 8 bases, J shed 2 bases, and the junction held 3 bases outside the gene matches. The CDR3 bases are TGCAGCTCTGGACTAGCGGGGGGGCAAGAGACCCAGTACTTC. This codes for CSSGLAGGQETQYF.

V and J are TRBV4-2 and TRBJ2-1; TRBD2 matches at 12 bases. Trimming at V came to 4 bases and at J to 4 bases, leaving 5 bases not matched to a gene. The CDR3 sequence is 16 residues long. Germline CDR1 is LGHNA and CDR2 is YNFKEQ. CDR3 coding DNA: TGTGCCAGCAGCCCCAGACTAGCGGGGGATTACAATGAGCAGTTCTTC. It yields the protein CASSPRLAGDYNEQFF.

V is TRBV28 and J is TRBJ2-3; 8 bases are a match to TRBD2. Per the germline V gene, CDR1 is MDHEN and CDR2 is SYDVKM. This CDR3 contains 17 residues. J gave up 3 bases and V 8 bases, and 16 bases lay outside the gene matches. Here the CDR3 reads CASPAPGSGGSTDTQYF. For the CDR3, the DNA is TGTGCCAGCCCCGCCCCTGGAAGCGGGGGATCAACAGATACGCAGTATTTT.

In its sample, this clonotype was seen a few times. The chain couples TRBV12-3 or TRBV12-4 to TRBJ2-1; the D gene is possibly TRBD2 (5 bases). Deletions cut 0 bases from V and 6 bases from J, with 30 bases between. This CDR3 spans 21 amino acids. CDR3 protein: CASSLALGGLIIEFVTNEQFF. The CDR3 coding sequence is TGTGCCAGCAGTTTAGCGTTAGGAGGATTAATAATAGAGTTTGTTACCAATGAGCAGTTCTTC.

This clonotype was counted a few times. The rearrangement uses TRBV6-5 and TRBJ2-5; perhaps TRBD2 as D (7 bases). Germline loops: CDR1 MNHEY, CDR2 SVGAGI. The CDR3 contains 15 residues. V was clipped by 6 bases and J by 2 bases, with 16 bases between them. The DNA of the CDR3 is TGTGCCAGCAGCCTACTAGGGGGGGCGCAAGAGACCCAGTACTTC. This gives the protein CASSLLGGAQETQYF.

V gene TRBV5-5 combines with J gene TRBJ2-1, with a possible D match to TRBD1 (5 bases). Germline assignment: CDR1 SGHKS and CDR2 YYEKEE (reference sequence). V dropped 2 bases and J dropped 6 bases, with 15 bases sitting between them. The CDR3 contains 15 residues. The CDR3 DNA is TGTGCCAGCAGCTTTAGAAGGGGTCGTGGCAATGAGCAGTTCTTC. It codes for CASSFRRGRGNEQFF.

The chain couples TRBV25-1 to TRBJ2-3, with a possible D match to TRBD2 (5 bases). Per the germline V gene, CDR1 is MGHDK and CDR2 is SYGVNS. V was trimmed by 4 bases and J by 6 bases, leaving 11 bases between them. This CDR3 contains 13 residues. CDR3 sequence reads: CASSAVSGDTQYF. In nucleotides, the CDR3 is TGTGCCAGCAGTGCCGTGTCGGGGGATACGCAGTATTTT.

This clonotype occurred a few times. The gene calls are TRBV4-1 and TRBJ2-1; 12 bases align to TRBD2. Germline CDR1 reads MGHRA; CDR2 reads YSYEKL. This CDR3 is built from 17 residues. Germline trimming cut 0 bases from V and 2 bases from J; bases unmatched to any gene: 2. The CDR3 reads CASSQELAGGPYNEQFF. DNA of the CDR3: TGCGCCAGCAGCCAAGAACTAGCGGGGGGACCCTACAATGAGCAGTTCTTC.

This clonotype was detected a few times. V is TRBV29-1 and J is TRBJ1-5; D remains ambiguous. This CDR3 comprises 13 residues. Trimming left V 4 bases short and J 3 bases short, with 10 bases between. Germline CDR1 and CDR2: SQVTM and ANQGSEA. CDR3 protein: CSVVGGLNQPQHF. CDR3 bases: TGCAGCGTTGTCGGCGGTCTCAATCAGCCCCAGCATTTT.

This sequence joins TRBV6-6 and TRBJ2-7; D possibly corresponds to TRBD2 (6 bases). The CDR3 loop spans 15 amino acids. Germline CDR1 is MNHNY and CDR2 is SVGAGI (reference sequence). Trimming pared 7 bases from V and 3 bases from J, leaving 19 bases between. The CDR3 DNA follows: TGTGCCAGCACCGGCGTACTGGAGGGGATCTACGAGCAGTACTTC. This gives the protein CASTGVLEGIYEQYF.

This clonotype was counted once. This chain uses TRBV14 with TRBJ1-2; D is possibly TRBD1 (6 bases). The CDR3 sequence is 15 residues long. The germline V gene encodes CDR1 SGHDN and CDR2 FVKESK. With 0 bases removed from V and 8 bases from J, the gap between germline ends came to 16 bases. As DNA, the CDR3 is TGTGCCAGCAGCCAAGAAGGGGGATCCACGGGCGGCTACACCTTC. Protein: CASSQEGGSTGGYTF.

About this clonotype: Relative to the germline gene, one junction end is altered; a read error may explain this. The rearrangement uses TRBV27 and TRBJ2-5; maybe TRBD1 (5 bases). This CDR3 is built from 14 residues. Germline values: CDR1 MNHEY, CDR2 SMNVEV (reference sequence). CDR3 sequence: CASRARGLQETQYF. The CDR3 nucleotides read TGCGCCAGCAGGGCGCGTGGGCTGCAAGAGACCCAGTACTTC.